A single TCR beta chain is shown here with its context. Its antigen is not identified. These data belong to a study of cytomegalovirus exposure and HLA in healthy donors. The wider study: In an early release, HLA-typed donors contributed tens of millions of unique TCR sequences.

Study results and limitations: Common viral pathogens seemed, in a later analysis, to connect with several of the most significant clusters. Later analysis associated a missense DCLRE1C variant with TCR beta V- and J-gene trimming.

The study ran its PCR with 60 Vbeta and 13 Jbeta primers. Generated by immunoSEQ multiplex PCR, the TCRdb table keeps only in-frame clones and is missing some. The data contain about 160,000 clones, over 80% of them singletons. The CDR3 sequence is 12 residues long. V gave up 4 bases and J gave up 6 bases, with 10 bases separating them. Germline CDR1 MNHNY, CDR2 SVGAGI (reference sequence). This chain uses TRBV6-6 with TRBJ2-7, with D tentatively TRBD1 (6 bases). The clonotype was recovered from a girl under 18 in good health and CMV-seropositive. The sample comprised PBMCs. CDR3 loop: CASSSGTSEQYF. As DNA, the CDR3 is TGTGCCAGCAGTTCGGGGACATCCGAGCAGTACTTC.